This is a list of T cell receptor beta chains from one sample in a study of graft-versus-host responses after intestinal transplantation. Sequencing was performed with immunoSEQ multiplex PCR; in TCRdb, only in-frame clones are kept and a portion is missing. This table holds tens of thousands of clones, roughly 90% found once. Their antigen targets remain unknown. The sequenced sample was unstimulated CD4+ T cells sorted from spleen or lymph node cells, obtained before transplant. The receptor source for this set is a human donor who was the organ donor for an intestinal transplant. Both conserved end residues are part of each CDR3. A D gene is named only where the DNA matches it firmly. Not every row has a clone size; where given, it reads once, few, many or a size class.

>TRBJ1-1|NA|TRBV27|NA
TGTGCCAGCAGTTCGACCCGGATACGTAGGGGCACTGAAGCTTTCTTT
CASSSTRIRRGTEAFF
>TRBJ1-5|NA|TRBV6-1|TRBD1
TGTGCCAGCAGTGGTACGGACAGGGTGGGTAGCAATCAGCCCCAGCATTTT
CASSGTDRVGSNQPQHF
>TRBJ2-5|NA|TRBV9|NA
TGTGCCAGCAGCGTAGGGCCACAGTTTGGCGAGACCCAGTACTTC
CASSVGPQFGETQYF
>TRBJ2-2|NA|TRBV5-6|NA
TGTGCCAGCAGCTTGATTCATAGCGGCAACACCGGGGAGCTGTTTTTT
CASSLIHSGNTGELFF
>TRBJ1-2|NA|TRBV6-1|NA
TGTGCCAGCAGTGAGGGCAGCTATGGCTACACCTTC
CASSEGSYGYTF
>TRBJ2-1|NA|TRBV4-1|NA
TGCGCCAGCAGCCATCCTCGGGGAGATAGAGCCTACAATGAGCAGTTCTTC
CASSHPRGDRAYNEQFF
>TRBJ1-5|NA|TRBV28|TRBD1
TGTGCCAGCAGTTTGATGGGGACAGGGGACGGGCAGCCCCAGCATTTT
CASSLMGTGDGQPQHF
>TRBJ1-1|NA|TRBV25-1|NA
TGTGCCAGCAGTGAAACGGTGAACACTGAAGCTTTCTTT
CASSETVNTEAFF
>TRBJ2-7|NA|TRBV6-6|TRBD2
TGTGCCAGCAGTTACTCGCGCTCGGGGGAGGGTTACGAGCAGTACTTC
CASSYSRSGEGYEQYF
>TRBJ2-3|once|TRBV28|NA
TGTGCCAGCAGTCCAGGGGTAGGGGTGAGGTCAGATACGCAGTATTTT
CASSPGVGVRSDTQYF
>TRBJ2-3|NA|TRBV18|NA
TGTGCCAGCTCACCACCTCCCGCAGATACGCAGTATTTT
CASSPPPADTQYF
>TRBJ2-2|NA|TRBV30|NA
TGTGCCTGGAGTGCACTCCGAGGCGGGGAGCTGTTTTTT
CAWSALRGGELFF
>TRBJ2-2|NA|TRBV28|TRBD2
TGTGCCAGCACCCGCGGGACTAGCGGGAGCCTAGGGGAGCTGTTTTTT
CASTRGTSGSLGELFF
>TRBJ2-7|NA|TRBV28|NA
TGTGCCAGCAGTTTATACGGGAGCACTCTCTACGAGCAGTACTTC
CASSLYGSTLYEQYF
>TRBJ1-2|NA|TRBV19|TRBD1
TGTGCCAGTAGCCGCGGGGACAGGGCCTATGGCTACACCTTC
CASSRGDRAYGYTF
>TRBJ1-3|NA|TRBV15|NA
TGTGCCACCAGCAGAGATCGAGTCTCTGGAAACACCATATATTTT
CATSRDRVSGNTIYF
>TRBJ2-1|NA|TRBV29-1|TRBD2
TGCAGCGCTGGGGAGCGGGAGGATGAGCAGTTCTTC
CSAGEREDEQFF
>TRBJ2-2|NA|TRBV5-1|NA
TGCGCCAGCAGCTTGGGCCGGGATAGGAACACCGGGGAGCTGTTTTTT
CASSLGRDRNTGELFF
>TRBJ1-2|NA|TRBV5-4|TRBD1
TGTGCCAGCAGCCCTGACAGGGGCCATGGCTACACCTTC
CASSPDRGHGYTF
>TRBJ1-1|NA|TRBV4-3|NA
TGCGCCAGCAGCCAAGATCGGCGGGAGATGAACACTGAAGCTTTCTTT
CASSQDRREMNTEAFF
>TRBJ2-7|NA|TRBV5-4|NA
TGTGCCAGCAGCTTGGTCGGGGGCGAGCAGTACTTC
CASSLVGGEQYF
>TRBJ1-2|NA|TRBV19|TRBD1
TGTGCCAGTAGTACGGGACAGATCTATGGCTACACCTTC
CASSTGQIYGYTF
>TRBJ2-7|NA|TRBV5-1|NA
TGCGCCAGCGCGAGAGATACGGGACTGCTGGGCTACGAGCAGTACTTC
CASARDTGLLGYEQYF
>TRBJ1-4|NA|TRBV5-5|NA
TGTGCCAGCAGCTTGTACATCTCCGCAACTAATGAAAAACTGTTTTTT
CASSLYISATNEKLFF
>TRBJ2-7|NA|TRBV19|TRBD1
TGTGCCAGTAGCAGCCGGGACAGGGGATGGTACGAGCAGTACTTC
CASSSRDRGWYEQYF
>TRBJ1-2|NA|TRBV5-6|TRBD1
TGTGCCAGCAGCTCGTGGGGGACAGGGAACTATGGCTACACCTTC
CASSSWGTGNYGYTF
>TRBJ1-3|NA|TRBV30|TRBD1
TGTGCCTGGAGCCCCCAGGGACAGCTCTCACATTTT
CAWSPQGQLSHF
>TRBJ1-3|NA|TRBV2|NA
TGTGCCAGCAGAAGGGAGAGCTCTGGAAACACCATATATTTT
CASRRESSGNTIYF
>TRBJ2-7|NA|TRBV7-9|NA
TGTGCCAGCAGCTTAGGACAAATTGGGTACGAGCAGTACTTC
CASSLGQIGYEQYF
>TRBJ1-2|NA|TRBV5-1|NA
TGCGCCAGCAGACCTGCCGGGACAAATGGCTACACCTTC
CASRPAGTNGYTF
>TRBJ2-7|NA|TRBV5-1|NA
TGCGCCAGCAGCTTGGTAAACAGTGGATCCTACGAGCAGTACTTC
CASSLVNSGSYEQYF
>TRBJ1-4|NA|TRBV6-1|NA
TGTGCCAGCAGAAGGGGGAGCTTTGATGAAAAACTGTTTTTT
CASRRGSFDEKLFF
>TRBJ2-2|NA|TRBV7-9|NA
TGTGCCAGCAGCTTCCATCGGGACGGCGGGAAACGGGAGCTGTTTTTT
CASSFHRDGGKRELFF
>TRBJ2-2|NA|TRBV5-1|NA
TGCGCCAGCAGCCCTAACACCGGGGAGCTGTTTTTT
CASSPNTGELFF
>TRBJ1-6|NA|TRBV9|NA
TGTGCCAGCACCCACAGGGAAAACTCACCCCTCCACTTT
CASTHRENSPLHF
>TRBJ2-1|NA|TRBV30|TRBD2
TGTGCCTGGAGTTTCGGAGCTAGCGGGGGGCCTTACAATGAGCAGTTCTTC
CAWSFGASGGPYNEQFF
>TRBJ1-1|NA|TRBV4-3|NA
TGCGCCAGCAGCCAAGCCGGGAAGCGCACTGAAGCTTTCTTT
CASSQAGKRTEAFF
>TRBJ1-5|NA|TRBV6-5|TRBD1
TGTGCCAGCAGTGCGGGACAGACAGGCAATCAGCCCCAGCATTTT
CASSAGQTGNQPQHF
>TRBJ1-6|NA|TRBV25-1|NA
TGTGCCAGCAGACAGGTAGAGAATTCACCCCTCCACTTT
CASRQVENSPLHF
>TRBJ2-7|NA|TRBV18|NA
TGTGCCAGCTCACCAGGCAGGGTGGCCTACGAGCAGTACTTC
CASSPGRVAYEQYF
>TRBJ2-3|NA|TRBV28|NA
TGTGCCACCGTCTTCACAGATACGCAGTATTTT
CATVFTDTQYF
>TRBJ2-7|NA|TRBV13|NA
TGTGCCAGCAGCTTAGGACTAGTTTACGAGCAGTACTTC
CASSLGLVYEQYF
>TRBJ2-6|NA|TRBV5-5|NA
TGTGCCAGCAGCCCGGGACAAGCTGGGGCCAACGTCCTGACTTTC
CASSPGQAGANVLTF
>TRBJ2-7|NA|TRBV6-6|TRBD1
TGTGCCAGCAGTTACGAGCCGGGACAGGGCTACTACGAGCAGTACTTC
CASSYEPGQGYYEQYF
>TRBJ2-7|NA|TRBV5-1|NA
TGCGCCAGCAGCTTGGGCGCGCGGGATACGAACGAGCAGTACTTC
CASSLGARDTNEQYF
>TRBJ2-1|NA|TRBV19|TRBD2
TGTGCCAGTAGTATGCCGGGTAGCGGGTCCTACAATGAGCAGTTCTTC
CASSMPGSGSYNEQFF
>TRBJ2-7|NA|TRBV28|NA
TGTGCCAGCAGTTTCGGAGGCTCCTACGAGCAGTACTTC
CASSFGGSYEQYF
>TRBJ2-2|NA|TRBV28|TRBD2
TGTGCCAGCAGTCCACCGGGACTAGCGGCCACCGGGGAGCTGTTTTTT
CASSPPGLAATGELFF